Detailed here is one T cell receptor beta chain. What it binds is not known. CDR3 length: 17 amino acids. Germline V CDR1 and CDR2: LNHDA, SQIVND (reference sequence). The V gene end was trimmed by 6 bases and the J gene end by 7 bases; junction bases not matched to a gene: 16. The sample belongs to a study of cytomegalovirus exposure and HLA in healthy donors. Study summary: Out of about 179 million T cells, an earlier analysis found roughly 100 million unique TCR beta sequences in total.

A multiplex PCR was run with 60 Vbeta primers and 13 Jbeta primers. Only in-frame clones appear in the TCRdb table, and some are missing; sequencing was by immunoSEQ multiplex PCR. The table shows over 150,000 clones, with 75% to 85% occurring only once. Study outcomes and limitations: In vitro assays verified that three CMV-associated chains recognized CMV antigens specifically.

This sequence was found in a woman between 25 and 40 years old in good health and CMV-seropositive. The V call is TRBV19, the J call TRBJ1-2; TRBD1 matches at 11 bases. Sequencing was done on a sample of PBMCs. This CDR3 is CASRGLGQGALPGGYTF. As DNA, the CDR3 is TGTGCCAGTAGGGGACTAGGACAGGGGGCACTACCAGGTGGCTACACCTTC.